This record concerns one T cell receptor beta chain sequence. This clonotype was seen only a few times. The antigen it recognizes is unknown. No much larger clonotype is one base removed from it; base qualities were not supplied. This entry belongs to a study of T-cell memory formation after mild COVID-19 (dated by TCRdb to about 2021). Background for the entire study: Most TCR sequence clusters were specific to one of the two donors. In two donors, T-cell clones that expanded and contracted after mild COVID-19 were tracked by sequencing TCRalpha and TCRbeta repertoires over time. The cohort comprised two young, previously healthy adult volunteers, one female and one male.

The study at large found these results: The study included only a couple of mild cases, and larger cohorts that include severe cases with pre-infection samples were judged to be necessary. Whether the second-wave clones peaking on day 37 were SARS-CoV-2 specific was not confirmed. Some responding clones were detected in pre-infection memory, suggesting pre-existing cross-reactive memory T cells joined the SARS-CoV-2 response. Contracting CD4+ clones appeared mostly in the CM and EM memory subsets, whereas CD8+ clones were enriched in EMRA. Clones that contracted from day 15 to 85 showed balanced CD4/CD8 phenotypes, whereas a second wave of clones that expanded from day 15 to 37 leaned towards CD4+.

Sequencing used an Illumina NovaSeq 6000. TCRalpha and TCRbeta cDNA libraries were constructed by 5'RACE with constant-segment primers, with sample barcodes and unique molecular identifiers being introduced. RNA was extracted from every sample with Trizol reagent. Libraries were amplified in two PCR steps, with a second sample barcode and Illumina TruSeq adapters added in the second step. Libraries were sequenced on an Illumina NovaSeq with 2 x 150 bp paired-end reads. The authors processed their data as follows. With migec v1.2.7, reads were demultiplexed and then collapsed into UMI-guided consensus sequences. Using mixcr v2.1.11, UMI consensuses were aligned to TRA and TRB V and J templates and then assembled into clonotypes. A clonotype was counted as expanded or contracted only if both edgeR and NoisET called the change significant, with noise models trained on biological replicates. edgeR calls used a false discovery rate-adjusted p below 0.01 and a log2 fold-change threshold of 1. As an exploratory analysis of dynamics, PCA with hierarchical clustering was applied to max-normalized trajectories of the 1000 most abundant clonotypes. Separately sequenced CD4+ and CD8+ repertoires were used to assign a CD4 or CD8 phenotype to each responding clone. TCRdb reran the public reads through fastp at Q25 and MiXCR, keeping productive beta chains. Each record represents a unique CDR3 protein, reported with the most common genes and DNA among its rows. The V and J calls and clone size are TCRdb's, not the authors'. The sample table holds 300,000 to 350,000 distinct CDR3 sequences, of which over 11% were seen once. Together, the top ten hold roughly a fifth of the sample.

Ficoll-Paque density gradient centrifugation was the method used to isolate PBMCs. Sequences were obtained from PBMCs or a T cell subset sorted from them (not recorded which). The receptor's source is a man in his late teens or twenties who had mild COVID-19 (a few samples of this study predate the infection). The sample titles of this study are shuffled in the database, so cell type and time point are left out; the donor was told from shared clones.

CDR3 protein: CASSAAATSTDTQYF. The base sequence is TGTGCCAGCAGCGCCGCGGCTACAAGCACAGATACGCAGTATTTT. The chain employs TRBV9 and TRBJ2-3, with no reliable assignment of the D segment. The CDR3 has 15 amino acids, counting the end cysteine and phenylalanine. Just CDR3 DNA is preserved here, 45 bases in frame from base 1. Based on the germline V gene, the CDR1 and CDR2 sequences are SGDLS and YYNGEE. V lost 3 bases and J lost 0 bases; the stretch between them is 11 bases long.